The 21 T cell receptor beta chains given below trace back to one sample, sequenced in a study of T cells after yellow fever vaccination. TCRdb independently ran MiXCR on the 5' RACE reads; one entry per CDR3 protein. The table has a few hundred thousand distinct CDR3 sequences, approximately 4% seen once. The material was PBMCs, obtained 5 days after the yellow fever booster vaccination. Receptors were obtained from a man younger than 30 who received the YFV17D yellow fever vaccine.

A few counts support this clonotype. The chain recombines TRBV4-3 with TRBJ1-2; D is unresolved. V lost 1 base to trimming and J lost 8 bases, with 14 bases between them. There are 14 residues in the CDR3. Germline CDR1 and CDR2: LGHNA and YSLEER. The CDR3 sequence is CASSQGDTRWGYTF. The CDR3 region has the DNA TGCGCCAGCAGCCAAGGAGACACCCGGTGGGGCTACACCTTC.

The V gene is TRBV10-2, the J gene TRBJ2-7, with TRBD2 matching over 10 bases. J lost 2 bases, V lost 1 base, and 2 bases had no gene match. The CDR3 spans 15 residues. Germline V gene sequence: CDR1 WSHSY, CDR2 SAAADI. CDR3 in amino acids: CASSELAGGTYEQYF. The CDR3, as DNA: TGCGCCAGCAGTGAGTTAGCGGGGGGCACCTACGAGCAGTACTTC.

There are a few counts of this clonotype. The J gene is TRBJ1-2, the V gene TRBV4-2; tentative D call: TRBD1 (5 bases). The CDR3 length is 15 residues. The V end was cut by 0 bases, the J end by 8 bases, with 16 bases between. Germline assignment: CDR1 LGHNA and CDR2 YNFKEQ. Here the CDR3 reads CASSQDRIGELGYTF. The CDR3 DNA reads TGTGCCAGCAGCCAAGATCGGATAGGGGAGTTGGGCTACACCTTC.

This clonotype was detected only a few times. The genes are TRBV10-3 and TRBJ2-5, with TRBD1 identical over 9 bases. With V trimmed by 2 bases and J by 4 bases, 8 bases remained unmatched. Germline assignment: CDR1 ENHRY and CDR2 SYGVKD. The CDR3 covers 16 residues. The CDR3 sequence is CAISEPGQGRGETQYF. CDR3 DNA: TGTGCCATCAGTGAGCCAGGACAGGGGCGCGGAGAGACCCAGTACTTC.

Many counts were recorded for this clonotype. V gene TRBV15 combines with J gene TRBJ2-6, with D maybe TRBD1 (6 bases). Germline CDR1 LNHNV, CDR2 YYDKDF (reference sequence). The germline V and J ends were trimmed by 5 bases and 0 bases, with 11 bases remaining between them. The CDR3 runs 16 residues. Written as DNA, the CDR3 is TGTGCCACCAGCGTTGGACAGAGCTCTGGGGCCAACGTCCTGACTTTC. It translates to CATSVGQSSGANVLTF.

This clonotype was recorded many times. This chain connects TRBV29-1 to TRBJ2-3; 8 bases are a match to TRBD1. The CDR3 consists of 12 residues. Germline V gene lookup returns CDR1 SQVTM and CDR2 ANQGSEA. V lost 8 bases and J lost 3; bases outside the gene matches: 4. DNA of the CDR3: TGCAGCATCAGGGGGCGGACAGATACGCAGTATTTT. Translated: CSIRGRTDTQYF.

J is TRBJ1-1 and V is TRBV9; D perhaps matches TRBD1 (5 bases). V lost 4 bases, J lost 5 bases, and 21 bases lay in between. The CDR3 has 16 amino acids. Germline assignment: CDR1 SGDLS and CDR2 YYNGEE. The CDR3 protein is CASSQFGAGQGTEAFF. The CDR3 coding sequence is TGTGCCAGCAGCCAATTTGGGGCAGGGCAAGGGACTGAAGCTTTCTTT.

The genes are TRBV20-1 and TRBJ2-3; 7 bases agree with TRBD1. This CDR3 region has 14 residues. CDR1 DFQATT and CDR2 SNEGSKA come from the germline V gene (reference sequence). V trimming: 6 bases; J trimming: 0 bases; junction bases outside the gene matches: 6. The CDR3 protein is CSASGTASTDTQYF. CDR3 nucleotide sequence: TGCAGTGCCTCCGGGACAGCGAGCACAGATACGCAGTATTTT.

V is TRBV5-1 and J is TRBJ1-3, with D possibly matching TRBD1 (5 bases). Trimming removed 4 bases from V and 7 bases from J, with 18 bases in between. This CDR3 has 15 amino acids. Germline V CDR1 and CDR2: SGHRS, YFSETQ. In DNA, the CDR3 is TGCGCCAGCAGCCGCCGGGGGATACCCGGCAACACCATATATTTT. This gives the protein CASSRRGIPGNTIYF.

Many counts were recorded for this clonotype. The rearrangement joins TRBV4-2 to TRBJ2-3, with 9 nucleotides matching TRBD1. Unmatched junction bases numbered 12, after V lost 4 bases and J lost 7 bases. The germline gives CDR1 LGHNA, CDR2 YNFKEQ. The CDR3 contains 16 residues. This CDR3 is CASSPALTGGDYTQYF. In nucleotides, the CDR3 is TGTGCCAGCAGCCCCGCACTGACAGGGGGTGACTATACGCAGTATTTT.

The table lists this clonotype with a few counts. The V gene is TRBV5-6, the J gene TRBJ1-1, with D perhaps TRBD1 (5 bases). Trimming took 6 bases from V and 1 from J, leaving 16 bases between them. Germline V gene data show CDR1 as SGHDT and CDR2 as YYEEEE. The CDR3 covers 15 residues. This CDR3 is CASIVNPGANTEAFF. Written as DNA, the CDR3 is TGTGCCAGCATCGTAAATCCCGGGGCGAACACTGAAGCTTTCTTT.

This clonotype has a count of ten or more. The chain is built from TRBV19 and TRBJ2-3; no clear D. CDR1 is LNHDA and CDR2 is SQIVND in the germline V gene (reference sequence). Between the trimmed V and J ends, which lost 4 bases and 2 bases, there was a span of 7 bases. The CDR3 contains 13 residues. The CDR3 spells CASSTTFTDTQYF. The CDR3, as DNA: TGTGCCAGTAGTACTACGTTCACAGATACGCAGTATTTT.

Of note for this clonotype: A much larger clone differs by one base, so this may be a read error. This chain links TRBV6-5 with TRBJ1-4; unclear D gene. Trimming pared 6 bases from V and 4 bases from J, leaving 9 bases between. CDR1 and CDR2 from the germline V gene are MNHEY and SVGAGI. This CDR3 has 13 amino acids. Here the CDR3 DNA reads TGTGCCAGCAGGCTACAGATTAATGAAAAACTGTTTTTT. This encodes CASRLQINEKLFF.

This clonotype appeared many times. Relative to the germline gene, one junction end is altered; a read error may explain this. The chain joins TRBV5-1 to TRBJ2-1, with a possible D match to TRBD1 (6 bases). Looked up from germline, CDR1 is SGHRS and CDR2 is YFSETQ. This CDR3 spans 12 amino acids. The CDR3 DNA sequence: TGTGCCAGCAGTGAACAGGGTAATGAGCAGTTCTTC. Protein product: CASSEQGNEQFF.

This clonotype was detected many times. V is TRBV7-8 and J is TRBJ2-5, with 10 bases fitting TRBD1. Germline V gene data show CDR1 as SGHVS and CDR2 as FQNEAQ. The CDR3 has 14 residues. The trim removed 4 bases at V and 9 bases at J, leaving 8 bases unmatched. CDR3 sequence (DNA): TGTGCCAGCAGCTCCGGGACAGGGGCGGTGGCCCAGTACTTC. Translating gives CASSSGTGAVAQYF.

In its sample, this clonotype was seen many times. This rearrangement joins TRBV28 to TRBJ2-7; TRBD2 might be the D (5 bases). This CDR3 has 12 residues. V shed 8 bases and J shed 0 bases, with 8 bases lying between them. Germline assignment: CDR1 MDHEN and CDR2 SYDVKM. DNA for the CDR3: TGTGCCAGCGGTGCGGGCTCCTACGAGCAGTACGTC. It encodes CASGAGSYEQYV.

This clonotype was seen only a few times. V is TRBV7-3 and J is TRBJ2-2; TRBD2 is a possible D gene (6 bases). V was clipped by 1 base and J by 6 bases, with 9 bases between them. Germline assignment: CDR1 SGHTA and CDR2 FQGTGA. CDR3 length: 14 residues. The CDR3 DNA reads TGTGCCAGCAGCTTAAGTTCGGGGGCCGGGGAGCTGTTTTTT. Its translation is CASSLSSGAGELFF. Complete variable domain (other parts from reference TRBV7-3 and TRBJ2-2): GAGVSQTPSNKVTEKGKYVELRCDPISGHTALYWYRQSLGQGPEFLIYFQGTGAADDSGLPNDRFFAVRPEGSVSTLKIQRTERGDSAVYLCASSLSSGAGELFFGEGSRLTVL.

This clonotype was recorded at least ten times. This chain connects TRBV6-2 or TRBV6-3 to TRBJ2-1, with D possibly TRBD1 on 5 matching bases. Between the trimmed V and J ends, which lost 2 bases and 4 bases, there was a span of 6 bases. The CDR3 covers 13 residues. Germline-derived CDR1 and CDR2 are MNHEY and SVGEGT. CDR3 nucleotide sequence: TGTGCCAGCAGTTACGACAGTTACAATGAGCAGTTCTTC. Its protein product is CASSYDSYNEQFF.

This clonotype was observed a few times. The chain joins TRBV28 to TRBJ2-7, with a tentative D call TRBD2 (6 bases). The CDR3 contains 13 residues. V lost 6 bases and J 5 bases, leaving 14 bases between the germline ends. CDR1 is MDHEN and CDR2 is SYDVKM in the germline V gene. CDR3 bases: TGTGCCAGCAGGGGACGGGGGTTCCACGAGCAGTACTTC. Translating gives CASRGRGFHEQYF.

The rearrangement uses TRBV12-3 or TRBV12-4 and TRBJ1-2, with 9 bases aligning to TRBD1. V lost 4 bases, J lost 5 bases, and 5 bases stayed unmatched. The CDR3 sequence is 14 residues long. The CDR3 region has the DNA TGTGCCAGCAGTTGGGACAGGGTAGGATATGGCTACACCTTC. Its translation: CASSWDRVGYGYTF.

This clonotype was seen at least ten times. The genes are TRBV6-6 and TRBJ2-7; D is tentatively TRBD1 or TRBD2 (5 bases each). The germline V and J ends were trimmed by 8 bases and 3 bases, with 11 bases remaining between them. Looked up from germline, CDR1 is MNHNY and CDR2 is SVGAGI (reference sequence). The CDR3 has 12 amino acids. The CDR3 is CASEGPYYEQYV. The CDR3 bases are TGTGCCAGCGAGGGGCCGTACTACGAGCAGTACGTC.